What follows are 29 T cell receptor beta chains derived from one specimen sequenced in a study of shared clonotypes between healthy human individuals. Only in-frame clones appear in the TCRdb table, and some are missing; sequencing was by immunoSEQ multiplex PCR. The sample holds some 1.5 million clones, approximately 98% seen once. Material for sequencing was naive CD4+ T cells sorted from blood. Described subset: CD45RA+ positively selected. The receptors here all came from a man aged 25 to 45 in good health.

CDR3 in amino acids: CASRGQGGDYEQYF. Here the CDR3 DNA reads TGCGCCAGCAGAGGCCAGGGGGGCGACTACGAGCAGTACTTC. The V call is TRBV5-1, the J call TRBJ2-7; tentatively, D is TRBD1 (7 bases). There are 14 residues in the CDR3. With 5 bases removed from V and 3 bases from J, the gap between germline ends came to 15 bases. Germline CDR1 and CDR2: SGHRS and YFSETQ.

V usage is TRBV6-6 and J usage is TRBJ2-7, with TRBD1 matching 8 bases. The length of the CDR3 is 15 residues. From germline, CDR1 is MNHNY and CDR2 SVGAGI (reference sequence). Trimming at V came to 2 bases and at J to 5 bases, leaving 8 bases not matched to a gene. The CDR3: CASSYADRGFDEQYF. The CDR3 DNA reads TGTGCCAGCAGTTACGCCGACAGGGGCTTCGACGAGCAGTACTTC.

The J gene is TRBJ2-1, the V gene TRBV10-2; D unclear. V was cut by 4 bases and J by 10 bases, with 14 bases left in between. CDR1 WSHSY and CDR2 SAAADI come from the germline V gene. The CDR3 extends over 13 amino acids. CDR3 region: CASSGLGTNEQFF. CDR3 DNA: TGCGCCAGCAGTGGTTTAGGAACTAACGAGCAGTTCTTC.

This chain joins TRBV28 and TRBJ2-7; a weak D match, TRBD1 (6 bases). There are 12 residues in the CDR3. Trimming stripped 5 bases from V and 5 bases from J, with 10 bases between. Germline CDR1 reads MDHEN; CDR2 reads SYDVKM. The CDR3 protein is CASSPGQNEQYF. The CDR3 DNA sequence: TGTGCCAGCAGTCCAGGACAGAACGAGCAGTACTTC. The whole variable domain, filled in from reference TRBV28 and TRBJ2-7, reads DVKVTQSSRYLVKRTGEKVFLECVQDMDHENMFWYRQDPGLGLRLIYFSYDVKMKEKGDIPEGYSVSREKKERFSLILESASTNQTSMYLCASSPGQNEQYFGPGTRLTVT.

The rearrangement links TRBV5-4 to TRBJ2-1; 8 bases map to TRBD1. Per the germline V gene, CDR1 is SGHNT and CDR2 is YYREEE (reference sequence). Germline trimming cut 1 base from V and 4 bases from J; bases unmatched to any gene: 4. CDR3 size: 15 residues. CDR3 coding DNA: TGTGCCAGCAGCTTGCGTCAGGGGGCTTACAATGAGCAGTTCTTC. Amino acids: CASSLRQGAYNEQFF.

This chain links TRBV13 with TRBJ2-7, with D unclear. The germline V gene has CDR1 PRHDT and CDR2 FYEKMQ (reference sequence). The CDR3 sequence is 12 residues long. Trimming removed 4 bases from V and 3 bases from J, with 7 bases in between. The CDR3 protein is CASSSAFYEQYF. As DNA, the CDR3 is TGTGCCAGCAGCTCTGCCTTCTACGAGCAGTACTTC.

This chain connects TRBV7-2 to TRBJ2-7; maybe TRBD1 (6 bases). V gave up 5 bases and J gave up 0 bases, with 14 bases separating them. The CDR3 totals 15 residues. Looked up from germline, CDR1 is SGHTA and CDR2 is FQGNSA. The CDR3 loop reads CASSPMGQSSYEQYF. The DNA of the CDR3 is TGTGCCAGCAGCCCAATGGGACAAAGCTCCTACGAGCAGTACTTC.

As DNA, the CDR3 is TGTGCCAGCAGCCTAGGCCGGGAGGGTGGGAATGAGCAGTTCTTC. Protein product: CASSLGREGGNEQFF. The chain is built from TRBV7-9 and TRBJ2-1; 8 bases agree with TRBD2. The CDR3 consists of 15 residues. V lost 5 bases to trimming and J lost 7 bases; unmatched junction nucleotides: 10. The germline gives CDR1 SEHNR, CDR2 FQNEAQ (reference sequence).

With regard to this clone: The sample has other DNA sequences that encode this CDR3 too. The rearrangement joins TRBV28 to TRBJ2-7, with D perhaps TRBD1 (5 bases). CDR1 MDHEN and CDR2 SYDVKM come from the germline V gene. Trimming stripped 10 bases from V and 3 bases from J, with 10 bases between. This CDR3 spans 11 amino acids. CDR3 bases: TGTGCCACACGACAGAACTACGAGCAGTACTTC. Amino acids: CATRQNYEQYF.

The rearrangement uses TRBV5-4 and TRBJ2-7; 9 bases match TRBD2. Germline loops: CDR1 SGHNT, CDR2 YYREEE (reference sequence). The CDR3 is made up of 14 amino acids. The V gene end was trimmed by 4 bases and the J gene end by 1 base; junction bases not matched to a gene: 3. The chain's CDR3 is CASSVTSGSYEQYF. The CDR3 DNA reads as TGTGCCAGCAGCGTGACTAGCGGATCCTACGAGCAGTACTTC.

V is TRBV7-3 and J is TRBJ2-2; no firm D call. This CDR3 spans 16 amino acids. V gave up 5 bases and J gave up 5 bases, with 18 bases separating them. Germline lookup yields CDR1 SGHTA and CDR2 FQGTGA. The CDR3 DNA follows: TGTGCCAGCAGCAGACCGGGCCCCCGAGGTACCGGGGAGCTGTTTTTT. It encodes CASSRPGPRGTGELFF.

The rearrangement uses TRBV11-1 and TRBJ2-7, with 7 bases identical to TRBD2. Germline lookup yields CDR1 SGHAT and CDR2 FQDESV (reference sequence). The junction had 6 bases not matched to a gene; V was cut back by 0 bases and J by 4 bases. The CDR3 is made up of 15 amino acids. CDR3 residues: CASSLAAGVTYEQYF. In DNA, the CDR3 is TGTGCCAGCAGCTTAGCGGCGGGAGTCACATACGAGCAGTACTTC.

The V call is TRBV10-1, the J call TRBJ2-5, with D perhaps being TRBD1 or TRBD2 (6 bases each). This CDR3 is built from 15 residues. Germline V CDR1 and CDR2: WNHNN, SYGVQD (reference sequence). Trimming removed 6 bases from V and 4 bases from J, with 18 bases in between. The CDR3 reads CASSAQRGRLETQYF. The CDR3 bases are TGCGCCAGCAGCGCCCAACGGGGGCGTTTAGAGACCCAGTACTTC.

This chain uses TRBV5-1 with TRBJ2-1, with 9 bases matching TRBD2. The CDR3 runs to 15 residues. V shed 4 bases, J shed 0 bases, and the junction held 2 bases outside the gene matches. CDR1 SGHRS and CDR2 YFSETQ come from the germline V gene. CDR3 DNA sequence: TGCGCCAGCAGCCCTAGCGGGGACTCCTACAATGAGCAGTTCTTC. This gives the protein CASSPSGDSYNEQFF.

CDR3 DNA: TGCGCCAGCAGCCTACTCCTAGCGGGAGACACAGATACGCAGTATTTT. The encoded protein is CASSLLLAGDTDTQYF. The chain couples TRBV4-3 to TRBJ2-3; TRBD2 matches 10 bases. Germline CDR1 LGHNA, CDR2 YSLEER. The CDR3 extends over 16 amino acids. J gave up 2 bases and V 4 bases, and 6 bases lay outside the gene matches.

The genes are TRBV5-4 and TRBJ2-1; D is tentatively TRBD1 or TRBD2 (5 bases each). This CDR3 is 16 amino acids long. V was pared by 6 bases and J by 6 bases, with 22 bases between. CDR1 and CDR2 (germline): SGHNT, YYREEE (reference sequence). CDR3 nucleotide sequence: TGTGCCAGCAAGGACAAACCGGGATCTCAAGGCAATGAGCAGTTCTTC. Amino acid sequence: CASKDKPGSQGNEQFF. Full variable domain (remainder filled in from reference TRBV5-4 and TRBJ2-1): ETGVTQSPTHLIKTRGQQVTLRCSSQSGHNTVSWYQQALGQGPQFIFQYYREEENGRGNFPPRFSGLQFPNYSSELNVNALELDDSALYLCASKDKPGSQGNEQFFGPGTRLTVL.

The chain employs TRBV2 and TRBJ2-7; the D gene is possibly TRBD1 (6 bases). CDR3 length equals 16 residues. The germline V gene has CDR1 SNHLY and CDR2 FYNNEI. V dropped 6 bases and J dropped 2 bases, with 20 bases sitting between them. CDR3: CASRDSPRQVTYEQYF. CDR3 nucleotide sequence: TGTGCCAGCAGAGACTCTCCCCGACAGGTTACCTACGAGCAGTACTTC. Full variable domain (remainder filled in from reference TRBV2 and TRBJ2-7): EPEVTQTPSHQVTQMGQEVILRCVPISNHLYFYWYRQILGQKVEFLVSFYNNEISEKSEIFDDQFSVERPDGSNFTLKIRSTKLEDSAMYFCASRDSPRQVTYEQYFGPGTRLTVT.

This clone showed up just once. This sample also contains other DNA sequences that code for the same CDR3. The genes are TRBV28 and TRBJ2-1; D is ambiguous. The germline V gene has CDR1 MDHEN and CDR2 SYDVKM. The CDR3 contains 15 residues. The V end lost 3 bases, the J end lost 0 bases, and 9 bases lay between the germline ends. The CDR3 DNA reads TGTGCCAGCAGTTTTGGCGGCAGCTCCTACAATGAGCAGTTCTTC. Residues: CASSFGGSSYNEQFF.

The rearrangement uses TRBV11-3 and TRBJ2-7, with TRBD2 identical over 9 bases. The CDR3 loop spans 16 amino acids. V lost 4 bases to trimming and J lost 1 base; unmatched junction nucleotides: 8. CDR1 is SGHNT, CDR2 YENEEA, per germline. CDR3 nucleotide sequence: TGTGCCAGCAGCTCCGCGGCGGGGGGGAGTTCCTACGAGCAGTACTTC. It encodes CASSSAAGGSSYEQYF.

The rearrangement joins TRBV10-3 to TRBJ2-3, with D possibly being TRBD2 (6 bases). This CDR3 region has 16 residues. From germline, CDR1 is ENHRY and CDR2 SYGVKD. The V and J ends lost 7 bases and 0 bases respectively, with 17 bases between them. CDR3 nucleotide sequence: TGTGCCATCACAGCTGGCGGGGTAAAAAGCACAGATACGCAGTATTTT. It specifies CAITAGGVKSTDTQYF.

The rearrangement joins TRBV6-6 to TRBJ2-7, with no clear D. V lost 7 bases to trimming and J lost 3 bases, with 13 bases between them. Germline V lookup: CDR1 MNHNY, CDR2 SVGAGI (reference sequence). CDR3 length: 13 residues. The CDR3 spells CASTRIGSYEQYF. The CDR3 nucleotides read TGTGCCAGCACCCGGATCGGCAGCTACGAGCAGTACTTC.

The chain employs TRBV7-2 and TRBJ2-1; possible D gene TRBD1, 6 bases. This CDR3 region has 14 residues. V was shortened by 4 bases and J by 9 bases, with 16 bases between the two germline ends. Germline assignment: CDR1 SGHTA and CDR2 FQGNSA. This CDR3 is CASSSGTRNPEQFF. The DNA of the CDR3 is TGTGCCAGCAGCTCCGGGACACGGAATCCTGAGCAGTTCTTC.

Concerning this clone: This sample includes further DNA sequences coding for the same CDR3. The chain uses TRBV29-1 and TRBJ2-7, with 7 bases matching TRBD1. CDR1 and CDR2 from the germline V gene are SQVTM and ANQGSEA. This CDR3 is 12 amino acids long. Trimming removed 6 bases from V and 3 bases from J; junction bases left unmatched: 5. DNA for the CDR3: TGCAGCGTCGCCCGGGACAGCTACGAGCAGTACTTC. Its protein is CSVARDSYEQYF.

In its sample, this clone was seen a few times. The gene calls are TRBV2 and TRBJ1-2, with D unresolved. The germline V gene has CDR1 SNHLY and CDR2 FYNNEI. With 8 bases removed from V and 5 bases from J, the gap between germline ends came to 12 bases. The CDR3 is 12 residues long. The CDR3 loop is CASGTDVYGYTF. The CDR3 DNA follows: TGTGCCAGCGGAACGGACGTATATGGCTACACCTTC.

The count of this clone is one. The chain carries TRBV5-1 and TRBJ1-4; TRBD1 matches at 12 bases. CDR3 length: 20 residues. Germline V CDR1 and CDR2: SGHRS, YFSETQ. Germline trimming cut 0 bases from V and 4 bases from J; bases unmatched to any gene: 13. DNA for the CDR3: TGCGCCAGCAGCTTGGCCCTGATGGGACAGGGGGCGCCGGGTAATGAAAAACTGTTTTTT. This gives the protein CASSLALMGQGAPGNEKLFF.

J is TRBJ2-1 and V is TRBV5-1; D may be TRBD1 (6 bases). V shed 3 bases and J shed 6 bases, with 13 bases lying between them. CDR1 SGHRS and CDR2 YFSETQ come from the germline V gene. The CDR3 is 14 residues long. The DNA for the CDR3 is TGCGCCAGCAGCTCGCAGGGGCCATCCAATGAGCAGTTCTTC. Its protein product is CASSSQGPSNEQFF.

The V call is TRBV10-3, the J call TRBJ2-1; TRBD1 might be the D (5 bases). The V gene lost 2 bases and the J gene lost 9 bases, with 11 bases spanning the gap. CDR3 size: 13 residues. Per germline, CDR1 ENHRY and CDR2 SYGVKD. The CDR3 here is CAISEGGRAEQFF. The CDR3 nucleotides are TGTGCCATCAGTGAGGGTGGCAGGGCTGAGCAGTTCTTC.

The chain uses TRBV2 and TRBJ2-3, with 11 bases lining up with TRBD2. Germline V gene lookup returns CDR1 SNHLY and CDR2 FYNNEI. This CDR3 has 20 residues. Germline trimming cut 0 bases from V and 2 bases from J; bases unmatched to any gene: 13. CDR3 DNA: TGTGCCAGCAGTGAAGCGGGGTTAGCGGGAGGGGGTCGCTTCACAGATACGCAGTATTTT. It specifies CASSEAGLAGGGRFTDTQYF. The variable domain in full, with the rest retrieved from reference TRBV2 and TRBJ2-3, is EPEVTQTPSHQVTQMGQEVILRCVPISNHLYFYWYRQILGQKVEFLVSFYNNEISEKSEIFDDQFSVERPDGSNFTLKIRSTKLEDSAMYFCASSEAGLAGGGRFTDTQYFGPGTRLTVL.

The chain combines TRBV2 with TRBJ2-7; no reliable D call. Trimming cost V 8 bases and J 4 bases, with 15 bases left between them. The CDR3 runs 13 residues. CDR1 SNHLY and CDR2 FYNNEI come from the germline V gene. The CDR3, as DNA: TGTGCCAGCGGTCATGAGCGTACATACGAGCAGTACTTC. Amino acid sequence: CASGHERTYEQYF.